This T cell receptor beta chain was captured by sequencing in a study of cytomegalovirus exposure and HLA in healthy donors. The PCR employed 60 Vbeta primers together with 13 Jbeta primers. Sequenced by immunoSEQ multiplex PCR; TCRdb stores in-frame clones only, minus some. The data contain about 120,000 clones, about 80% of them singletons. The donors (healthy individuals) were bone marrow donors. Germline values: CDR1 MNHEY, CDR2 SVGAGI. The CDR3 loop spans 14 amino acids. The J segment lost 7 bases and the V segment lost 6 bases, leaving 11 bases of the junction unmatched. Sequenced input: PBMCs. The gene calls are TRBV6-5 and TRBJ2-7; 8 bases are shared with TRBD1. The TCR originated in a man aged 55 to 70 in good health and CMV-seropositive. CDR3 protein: CASSSGQGYREQYF. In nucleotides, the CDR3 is TGTGCCAGCAGCTCCGGACAGGGCTACCGAGAGCAGTACTTC.